The clone carrying this TCR beta chain has a handful of counts. Its target is unknown. This entry belongs to a study of identical twins. Notes on the study in general: Twin pairs' shared out-of-frame alpha sequences were enriched in low generation probability. A partial confounding effect on zero-insertion analyses could come from invariant MAIT and iNKT cells.

Trimming cost V 2 bases and J 2 bases, with 12 bases left between them. The CDR3 is made up of 16 amino acids. The V gene's germline CDR1 is MNHEY and CDR2 SVGAGI. Carrying unique molecular identifiers, the cDNA also gained a universal primer site through template switching. TCRdb used MiXCR to reprocess the 5' RACE reads, holding one entry per CDR3 protein. The sample lists under 500,000 distinct CDR3 sequences; 13% to 15% were seen once. These data are also associated with another study on yellow fever vaccine responses in identical twins.

The source material was CD4+ T cells sorted from blood. J is TRBJ2-2 and V is TRBV6-5; a weak D match, TRBD1 (6 bases). The TCR sequence derives from a woman younger than 30 in good health. This chain's CDR3 is CASSYRQGPNTGELFF. The CDR3, as DNA: TGTGCCAGCAGTTACCGGCAGGGGCCCAACACCGGGGAGCTGTTTTTT.